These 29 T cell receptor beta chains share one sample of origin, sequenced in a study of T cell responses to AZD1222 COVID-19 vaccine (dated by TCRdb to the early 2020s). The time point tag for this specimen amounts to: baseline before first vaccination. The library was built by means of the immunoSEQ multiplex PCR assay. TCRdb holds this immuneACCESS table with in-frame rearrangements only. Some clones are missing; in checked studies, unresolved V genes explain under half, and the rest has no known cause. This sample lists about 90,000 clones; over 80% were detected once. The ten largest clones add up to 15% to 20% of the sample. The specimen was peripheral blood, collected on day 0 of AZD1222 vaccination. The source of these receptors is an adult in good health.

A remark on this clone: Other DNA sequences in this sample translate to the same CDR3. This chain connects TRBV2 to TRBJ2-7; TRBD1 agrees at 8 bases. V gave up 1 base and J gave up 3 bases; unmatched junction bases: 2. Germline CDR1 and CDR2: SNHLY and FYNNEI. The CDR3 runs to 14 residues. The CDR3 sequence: CASSEVGQGYEQYF. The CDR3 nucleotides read TGTGCCAGCAGTGAAGTCGGACAGGGCTACGAGCAGTACTTC. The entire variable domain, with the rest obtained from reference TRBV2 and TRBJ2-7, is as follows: EPEVTQTPSHQVTQMGQEVILRCVPISNHLYFYWYRQILGQKVEFLVSFYNNEISEKSEIFDDQFSVERPDGSNFTLKIRSTKLEDSAMYFCASSEVGQGYEQYFGPGTRLTVT.

CDR3 residues: CASSSTPWGEAFF. CDR3 sequence (DNA): TGTGCCAGCAGTTCGACCCCTTGGGGTGAAGCTTTCTTT. The rearrangement links TRBV27 to TRBJ1-1; D unclear. This CDR3 region has 13 residues. Trimming stripped 4 bases from V and 7 bases from J, with 13 bases between. CDR1 is MNHEY and CDR2 is SMNVEV in the germline V gene (reference sequence).

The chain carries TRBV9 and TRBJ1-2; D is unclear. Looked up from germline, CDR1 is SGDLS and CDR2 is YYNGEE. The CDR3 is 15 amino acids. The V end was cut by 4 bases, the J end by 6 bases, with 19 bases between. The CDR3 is CASSNTAGGFHGYTF. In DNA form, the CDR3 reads TGTGCCAGCAGCAACACCGCGGGAGGGTTCCATGGCTACACCTTC.

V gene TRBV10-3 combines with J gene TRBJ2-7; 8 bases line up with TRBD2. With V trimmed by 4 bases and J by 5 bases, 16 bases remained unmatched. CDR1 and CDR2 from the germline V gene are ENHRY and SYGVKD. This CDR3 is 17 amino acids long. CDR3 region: CAISGRGLGIGLNEQYF. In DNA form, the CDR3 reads TGTGCCATCAGTGGCCGGGGACTAGGGATTGGTTTGAACGAGCAGTACTTC.

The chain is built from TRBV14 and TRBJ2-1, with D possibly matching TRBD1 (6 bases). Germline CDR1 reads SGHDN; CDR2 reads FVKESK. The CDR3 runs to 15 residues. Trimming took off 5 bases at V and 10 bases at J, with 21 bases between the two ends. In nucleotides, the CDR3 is TGTGCCAGCAGCGTCATCCCAGGGGTCTCTGTGGAGCAGTTCTTC. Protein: CASSVIPGVSVEQFF.

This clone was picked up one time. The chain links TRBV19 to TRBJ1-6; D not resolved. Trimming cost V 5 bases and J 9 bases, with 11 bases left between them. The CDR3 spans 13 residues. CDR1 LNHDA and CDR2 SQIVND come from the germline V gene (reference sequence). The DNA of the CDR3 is TGTGCCAGTAGTCTGCAGTTATTTTCACCCCTCCACTTT. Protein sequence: CASSLQLFSPLHF.

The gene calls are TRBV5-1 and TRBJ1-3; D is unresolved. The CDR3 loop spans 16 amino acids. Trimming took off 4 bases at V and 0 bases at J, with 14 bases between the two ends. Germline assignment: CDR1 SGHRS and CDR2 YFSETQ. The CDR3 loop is CASSGEDGISGNTIYF. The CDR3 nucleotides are TGCGCCAGCAGCGGCGAGGACGGAATCTCTGGAAACACCATATATTTT.

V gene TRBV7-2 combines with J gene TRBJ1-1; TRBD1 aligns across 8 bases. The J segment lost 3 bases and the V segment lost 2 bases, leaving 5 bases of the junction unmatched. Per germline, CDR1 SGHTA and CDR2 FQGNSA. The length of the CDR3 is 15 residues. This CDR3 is CASSLLTGGDTEAFF. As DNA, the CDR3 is TGTGCCAGCAGCTTACTCACAGGGGGAGACACTGAAGCTTTCTTT.

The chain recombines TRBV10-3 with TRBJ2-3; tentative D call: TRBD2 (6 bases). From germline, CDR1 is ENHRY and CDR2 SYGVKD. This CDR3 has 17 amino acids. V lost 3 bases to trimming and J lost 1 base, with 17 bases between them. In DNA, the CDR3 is TGTGCCATCAGTGATCAGACCTTGGGAGGAGGCACAGATACGCAGTATTTT. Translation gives CAISDQTLGGGTDTQYF.

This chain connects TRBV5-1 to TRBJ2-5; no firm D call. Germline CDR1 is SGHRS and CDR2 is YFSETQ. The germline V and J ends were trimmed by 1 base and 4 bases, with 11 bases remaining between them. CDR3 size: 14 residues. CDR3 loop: CASSLKDYRETQYF. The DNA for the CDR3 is TGCGCCAGCAGCTTGAAGGATTACAGAGAGACCCAGTACTTC.

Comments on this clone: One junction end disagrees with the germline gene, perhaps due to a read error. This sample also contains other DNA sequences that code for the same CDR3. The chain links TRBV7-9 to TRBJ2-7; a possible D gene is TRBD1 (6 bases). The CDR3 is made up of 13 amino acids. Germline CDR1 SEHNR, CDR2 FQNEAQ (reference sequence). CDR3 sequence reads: CASSTNRVYEQYF. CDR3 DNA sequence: TGTGCCAGCAGCACAAACAGGGTCTACGAGCAATACTTC.

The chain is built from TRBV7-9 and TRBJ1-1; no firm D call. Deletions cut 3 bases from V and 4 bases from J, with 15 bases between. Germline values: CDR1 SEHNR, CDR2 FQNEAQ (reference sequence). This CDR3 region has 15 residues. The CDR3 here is CASSFSRGTATEAFF. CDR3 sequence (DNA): TGTGCCAGCAGCTTTTCCCGGGGAACAGCCACTGAAGCTTTCTTT.

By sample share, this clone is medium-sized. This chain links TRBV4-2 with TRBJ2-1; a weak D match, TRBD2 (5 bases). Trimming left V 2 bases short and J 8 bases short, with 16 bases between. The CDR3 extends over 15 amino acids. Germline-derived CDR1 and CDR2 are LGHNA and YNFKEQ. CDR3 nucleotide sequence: TGTGCCAGCAGCCAATCGGTCGGAGGTTACGATGAGCAGTTCTTC. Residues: CASSQSVGGYDEQFF.

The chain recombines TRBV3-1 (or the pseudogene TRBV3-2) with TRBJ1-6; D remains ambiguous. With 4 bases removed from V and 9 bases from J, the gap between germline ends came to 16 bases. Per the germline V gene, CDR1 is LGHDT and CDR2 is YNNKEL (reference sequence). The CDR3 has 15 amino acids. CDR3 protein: CASSLKGRRTSPLHF. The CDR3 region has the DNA TGTGCCAGCAGCCTAAAAGGGCGACGGACTTCACCCCTCCACTTT.

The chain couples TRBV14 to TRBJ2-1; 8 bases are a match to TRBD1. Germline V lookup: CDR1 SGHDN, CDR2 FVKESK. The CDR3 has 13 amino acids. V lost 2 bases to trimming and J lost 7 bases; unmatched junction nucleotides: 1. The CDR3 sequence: CASSQHRGNEQFF. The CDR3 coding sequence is TGTGCCAGCAGCCAACACAGGGGGAATGAGCAGTTCTTC.

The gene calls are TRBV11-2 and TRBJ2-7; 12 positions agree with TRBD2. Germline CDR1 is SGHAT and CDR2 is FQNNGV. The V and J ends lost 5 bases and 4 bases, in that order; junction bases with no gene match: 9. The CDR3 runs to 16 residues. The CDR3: CASSPQLAGGQYEQYF. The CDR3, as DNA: TGTGCCAGCAGCCCCCAGCTAGCGGGAGGGCAGTACGAGCAGTACTTC.

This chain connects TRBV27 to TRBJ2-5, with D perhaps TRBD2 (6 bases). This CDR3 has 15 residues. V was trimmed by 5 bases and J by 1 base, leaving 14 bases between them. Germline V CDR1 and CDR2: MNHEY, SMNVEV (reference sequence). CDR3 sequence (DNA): TGTGCCAGCAGTCCGCGGGACGGGGGCCAAGAGACCCAGTACTTC. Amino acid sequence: CASSPRDGGQETQYF.

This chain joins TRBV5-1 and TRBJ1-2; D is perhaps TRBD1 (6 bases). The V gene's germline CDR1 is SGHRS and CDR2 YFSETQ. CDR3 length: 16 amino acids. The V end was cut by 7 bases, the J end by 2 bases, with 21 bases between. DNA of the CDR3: TGCGCCAGCCGAGGGGGGCGACCCCTTGGGAACTATGGCTACACCTTC. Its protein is CASRGGRPLGNYGYTF.

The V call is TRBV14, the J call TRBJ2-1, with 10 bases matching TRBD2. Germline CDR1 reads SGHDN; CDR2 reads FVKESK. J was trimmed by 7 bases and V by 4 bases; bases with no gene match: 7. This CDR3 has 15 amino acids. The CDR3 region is CASSPRTSGINEQFF. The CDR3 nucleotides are TGTGCCAGCAGCCCACGGACTAGCGGTATAAATGAGCAGTTCTTC.

In DNA, the CDR3 is TGTGCCAGCTCAGCCGGGGACATTGCAGCTTTCTTT. This sequence encodes CASSAGDIAAFF. J is TRBJ1-1 and V is TRBV18, with D possibly being TRBD1 (6 bases). This CDR3 has 12 amino acids. Germline V gene lookup returns CDR1 KGHSH and CDR2 LQKENI. Trimming removed 5 bases at V and 10 bases at J, with 14 bases between.

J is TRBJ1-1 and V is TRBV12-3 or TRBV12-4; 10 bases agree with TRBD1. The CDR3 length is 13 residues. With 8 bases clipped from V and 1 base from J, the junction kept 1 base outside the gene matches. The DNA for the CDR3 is TGTGCCAGCGGGGACAGGGGGAACACTGAAGCTTTCTTT. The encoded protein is CASGDRGNTEAFF.

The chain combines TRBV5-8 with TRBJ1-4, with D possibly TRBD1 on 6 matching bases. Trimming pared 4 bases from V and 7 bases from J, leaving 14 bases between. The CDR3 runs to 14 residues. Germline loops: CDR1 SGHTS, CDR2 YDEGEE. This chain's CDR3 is CASSLGQPGEKLFF. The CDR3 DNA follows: TGTGCCAGCAGCCTTGGACAGCCTGGTGAAAAACTGTTTTTT.

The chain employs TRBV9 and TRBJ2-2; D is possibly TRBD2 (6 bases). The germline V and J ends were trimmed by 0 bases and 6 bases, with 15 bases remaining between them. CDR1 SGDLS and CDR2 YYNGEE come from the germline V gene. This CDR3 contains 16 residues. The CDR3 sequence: CASSVGPPGVSGELFF. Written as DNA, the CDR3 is TGTGCCAGCAGCGTAGGCCCCCCGGGAGTGTCCGGGGAGCTGTTTTTT.

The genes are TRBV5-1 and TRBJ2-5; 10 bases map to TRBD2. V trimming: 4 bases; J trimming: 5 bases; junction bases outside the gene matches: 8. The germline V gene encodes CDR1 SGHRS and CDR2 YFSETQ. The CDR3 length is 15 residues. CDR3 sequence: CASSTGTSVLETQYF. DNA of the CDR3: TGCGCCAGCAGCACCGGGACTAGCGTCCTGGAGACCCAGTACTTC. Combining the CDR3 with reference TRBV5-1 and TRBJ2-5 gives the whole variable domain KAGVTQTPRYLIKTRGQQVTLSCSPISGHRSVSWYQQTPGQGLQFLFEYFSETQRNKGNFPGRFSGRQFSNSRSEMNVSTLELGDSALYLCASSTGTSVLETQYFGPGTRLLVL.

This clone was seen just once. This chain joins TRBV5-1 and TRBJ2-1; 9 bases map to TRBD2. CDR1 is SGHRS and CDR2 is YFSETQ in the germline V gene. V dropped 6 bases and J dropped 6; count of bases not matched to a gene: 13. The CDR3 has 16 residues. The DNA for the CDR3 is TGCGCCAGCACCACCGAGAGGGGCGGGAGGGTCAATGAGCAGTTCTTC. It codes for CASTTERGGRVNEQFF.

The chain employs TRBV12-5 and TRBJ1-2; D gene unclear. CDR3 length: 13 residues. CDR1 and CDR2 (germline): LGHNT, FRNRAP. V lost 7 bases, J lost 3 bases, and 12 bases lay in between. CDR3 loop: CASALIGDYGYTF. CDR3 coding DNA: TGTGCTAGTGCCCTGATAGGTGACTATGGCTACACCTTC.

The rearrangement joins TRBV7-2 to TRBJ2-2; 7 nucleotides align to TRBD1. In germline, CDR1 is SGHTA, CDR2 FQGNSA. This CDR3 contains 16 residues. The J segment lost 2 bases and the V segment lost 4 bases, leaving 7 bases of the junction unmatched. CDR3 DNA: TGTGCCAGCAGCTCCCGGACAGGAGCCAACACCGGGGAGCTGTTTTTT. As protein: CASSSRTGANTGELFF. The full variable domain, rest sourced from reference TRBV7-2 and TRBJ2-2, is GAGVSQSPSNKVTEKGKDVELRCDPISGHTALYWYRQSLGQGLEFLIYFQGNSAPDKSGLPSDRFSAERTGGSVSTLTIQRTQQEDSAVYLCASSSRTGANTGELFFGEGSRLTVL.

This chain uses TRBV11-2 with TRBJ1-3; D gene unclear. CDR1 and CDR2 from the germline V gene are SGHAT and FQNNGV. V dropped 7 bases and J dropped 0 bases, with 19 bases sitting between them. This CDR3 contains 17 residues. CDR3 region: CASTQGGRQLSGNTIYF. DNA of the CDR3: TGTGCCAGCACCCAAGGAGGGCGGCAGCTCTCTGGAAACACCATATATTTT.

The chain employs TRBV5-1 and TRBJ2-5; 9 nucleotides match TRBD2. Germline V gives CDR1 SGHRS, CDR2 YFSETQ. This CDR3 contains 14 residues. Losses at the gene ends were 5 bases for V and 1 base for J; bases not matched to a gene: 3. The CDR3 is CASSPSGIQETQYF. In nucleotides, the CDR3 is TGCGCCAGCAGTCCTAGCGGGATCCAAGAGACCCAGTACTTC.